Detailed here is one T cell receptor beta chain. Per the study methods: Amplification from reference gene primers served as the basis for estimated nucleated cell counts. Method: immunoSEQ multiplex PCR; TCRdb's copy keeps in-frame clones and lacks some. That table is the source of V, J and clone size, and D and trimming were worked out from the DNA. The sample shows 140,000 or so clones, around four fifths of them seen only once. Germline V gene lookup returns CDR1 MGHRA and CDR2 YSYEKL. The length of the CDR3 is 17 residues. The V gene lost 1 base and the J gene lost 7 bases, with 22 bases spanning the gap. Participant ages covered roughly 18 to 89 years across around 22 US areas. The study assigned cohorts using participant-reported clinical history. The sample belongs to a study of blood T cell repertoires in COVID-19. About the research overall: The study drew acute and convalescent COVID-19 samples from the United States, Italy and Spain.

This chain joins TRBV4-1 and TRBJ1-2; D is ambiguous. Sequencing was done on a sample of PBMCs or T cells enriched from blood (not recorded which). This TCR came from a woman between 50 and 59 years old with acute COVID-19. CDR3 in DNA: TGCGCCAGCAGCCAAGGGTTTCTTGGAGCGACTCCGGGTGGCTACACCTTC. This gives the protein CASSQGFLGATPGGYTF.